A single sample is the source of the 22 T cell receptor beta chains below, sequenced in a study of cytomegalovirus exposure and HLA in healthy donors. PCR employed 60 Vbeta and 13 Jbeta primers. Sequenced by immunoSEQ multiplex PCR; TCRdb stores in-frame clones only, minus some. This table has 150,000 to 200,000 clones, 70% to 90% appearing once. Source material: PBMCs. All receptors derive from a man between 18 and 35 years old in good health and CMV-seropositive.

The genes are TRBV5-6 and TRBJ1-5, with 10 positions matching TRBD1. The germline CDR1 and CDR2 sequences are SGHDT and YYEEEE. Trimming removed 0 bases from V and 6 bases from J; junction bases left unmatched: 3. This CDR3 is 15 amino acids long. CDR3 bases: TGTGCCAGCAGCTTGGCGGGACAGGGGCTTCAGCCCCAGCATTTT. It yields the protein CASSLAGQGLQPQHF.

This chain uses TRBV11-2 with TRBJ2-1, with TRBD2 matching 7 bases. Germline V gene sequence: CDR1 SGHAT, CDR2 FQNNGV. Trimming at V came to 1 base and at J to 7 bases, leaving 7 bases not matched to a gene. This CDR3 contains 15 residues. In DNA form, the CDR3 reads TGTGCCAGCAGCTTAGGAGCGGGGCTCCCAAATGAGCAGTTCTTC. Protein product: CASSLGAGLPNEQFF.

The CDR3 sequence is CASNELPGGVNTEAFF. The CDR3 DNA reads TGTGCCAGCAACGAGCTCCCCGGGGGTGTGAACACTGAAGCTTTCTTT. The chain joins TRBV5-5 to TRBJ1-1; maybe TRBD1 (5 bases). The CDR3 spans 16 residues. Germline CDR1 is SGHKS and CDR2 is YYEKEE (reference sequence). Trimming cost V 6 bases and J 0 bases, with 18 bases left between them.

The J gene is TRBJ2-7, the V gene TRBV10-3, with D uncertain. Germline V gene sequence: CDR1 ENHRY, CDR2 SYGVKD. Between the trimmed V and J ends, which lost 3 bases and 2 bases, there was a span of 14 bases. This CDR3 contains 15 residues. The DNA of the CDR3 is TGTGCCATCAGTGAAGGTCCTCGAGGAGCCTACGAGCAGTACTTC. The encoded protein is CAISEGPRGAYEQYF.

The gene calls are TRBV9 and TRBJ2-1; 10 bases match TRBD2. Germline lookup yields CDR1 SGDLS and CDR2 YYNGEE. The CDR3 length is 16 residues. Trimming removed 0 bases from V and 2 bases from J; junction bases left unmatched: 2. Here the CDR3 DNA reads TGTGCCAGCAGCGTAGGGAGCGGGGGGGCCTACAATGAGCAGTTCTTC. Amino acids: CASSVGSGGAYNEQFF.

The CDR3 here is CASSETATSGYEQFF. CDR3 sequence (DNA): TGTGCCAGCAGTGAAACGGCGACTAGCGGGTATGAGCAGTTCTTC. V and J are TRBV6-4 and TRBJ2-1; 10 bases are shared with TRBD2. With V trimmed by 3 bases and J by 8 bases, 7 bases remained unmatched. The CDR3 runs 15 residues. The germline V gene has CDR1 MRHNA and CDR2 SNTAGT.

A word on this clone: Within the sample, other DNA sequences also encode this same CDR3. This chain's CDR3 is CASSPGQGAYEQYF. Here the CDR3 DNA reads TGTGCCAGCTCACCGGGACAGGGGGCCTACGAGCAGTACTTC. The J gene is TRBJ2-7, the V gene TRBV18; 11 nucleotides match TRBD1. CDR1 is KGHSH and CDR2 is LQKENI in the germline V gene. Trimming cost V 3 bases and J 2 bases; bases outside gene matches: 0. The length of the CDR3 is 14 residues.

Worth noting for this clone: Within the sample, other DNA sequences also encode this same CDR3. The chain has TRBV5-1 and TRBJ2-7, with D unclear. This CDR3 is 14 amino acids long. Germline lookup yields CDR1 SGHRS and CDR2 YFSETQ. V was clipped by 0 bases and J by 0 bases, with 7 bases between them. The CDR3 DNA is TGCGCCAGCAGCTTGGCCGTCAGCTCCTACGAGCAGTACTTC. This encodes CASSLAVSSYEQYF.

This clone was seen once. The rearrangement uses TRBV4-1 and TRBJ2-1; 9 positions match TRBD1. Germline-derived CDR1 and CDR2 are MGHRA and YSYEKL. The J segment lost 8 bases and the V segment lost 8 bases, leaving 10 bases of the junction unmatched. This CDR3 has 14 amino acids. CDR3 loop: CASGGTGLRDEQFF. The CDR3 DNA sequence: TGCGCCAGCGGCGGGACAGGGCTTCGGGATGAGCAGTTCTTC.

V is TRBV15 and J is TRBJ1-4; D ambiguous. The V and J ends lost 0 bases and 0 bases respectively, with 14 bases between them. Per the germline V gene, CDR1 is LNHNV and CDR2 is YYDKDF (reference sequence). CDR3 length: 18 amino acids. CDR3 protein: CATSRDRLLVATNEKLFF. For the CDR3, the DNA is TGTGCCACCAGCAGAGACAGACTTCTCGTTGCAACTAATGAAAAACTGTTTTTT. Full variable domain (rest looked up from reference TRBV15 and TRBJ1-4): DAMVIQNPRYQVTQFGKPVTLSCSQTLNHNVMYWYQQKSSQAPKLLFHYYDKDFNNEADTPDNFQSRRPNTSFCFLDIRSPGLGDTAMYLCATSRDRLLVATNEKLFFGSGTQLSVL.

The chain is built from TRBV6-5 and TRBJ1-6, with 10 nucleotides matching TRBD1. This CDR3 contains 14 residues. Germline values: CDR1 MNHEY, CDR2 SVGAGI. Trimming took 6 bases from V and 5 from J; bases not matched to a gene: 1. The CDR3 spells CASRGQGDNSPLHF. CDR3 DNA: TGTGCCAGCAGAGGACAGGGGGATAATTCACCCCTCCACTTT.

The chain links TRBV28 to TRBJ2-1; 8 bases are a match to TRBD1. The CDR3 sequence is 14 residues long. V dropped 3 bases and J dropped 9; count of bases not matched to a gene: 7. Germline assignment: CDR1 MDHEN and CDR2 SYDVKM. This CDR3 is CASSFRTGFVEQFF. The CDR3 DNA reads as TGTGCCAGCAGTTTTAGGACAGGGTTCGTTGAGCAGTTCTTC. The full variable domain, completed using reference TRBV28 and TRBJ2-1, is DVKVTQSSRYLVKRTGEKVFLECVQDMDHENMFWYRQDPGLGLRLIYFSYDVKMKEKGDIPEGYSVSREKKERFSLILESASTNQTSMYLCASSFRTGFVEQFFGPGTRLTVL.

The chain employs TRBV7-9 and TRBJ2-2; D gene unclear. V was cut by 6 bases and J by 5 bases, with 7 bases left in between. This CDR3 has 12 residues. Germline V lookup: CDR1 SEHNR, CDR2 FQNEAQ (reference sequence). CDR3 in DNA: TGTGCCAGCAGTAAAATTACCGGGGAGCTGTTTTTT. The encoded protein is CASSKITGELFF.

J is TRBJ1-1 and V is TRBV4-1; 7 nucleotides align to TRBD1. The germline V gene encodes CDR1 MGHRA and CDR2 YSYEKL. The junction had 8 bases not matched to a gene; V was cut back by 0 bases and J by 1 base. The CDR3 sequence is 17 residues long. Here the CDR3 reads CASSQDLPGQPNTEAFF. The CDR3 region has the DNA TGCGCCAGCAGCCAAGATCTGCCGGGACAGCCGAACACTGAAGCTTTCTTT.

With regard to this clone: An end of the junction does not agree with germline; a read error may underlie this. The rearrangement links TRBV4-3 to TRBJ1-2, with D tentatively TRBD1 (5 bases). The CDR3 totals 15 residues. Germline V CDR1 and CDR2: LGHNA, YSLEER. CDR3 DNA sequence: TGCGCCAGCAGTCAAGCCGACAGCACTAACTATGGCTACACCTTC. This translates into CASSQADSTNYGYTF.

The rearrangement links TRBV14 to TRBJ1-2; 7 bases are a match to TRBD1. CDR1 is SGHDN and CDR2 is FVKESK in the germline V gene. Trimming took 5 bases from V and 2 from J; bases not matched to a gene: 5. CDR3 size: 14 residues. This CDR3 is CASSMYRGNYGYTF. The CDR3 DNA reads as TGTGCCAGCAGCATGTACAGGGGCAACTATGGCTACACCTTC.

The chain is built from TRBV29-1 and TRBJ1-5; the match to TRBD1 covers 10 bases. The CDR3 runs to 17 residues. J was trimmed by 4 bases and V by 6 bases; bases with no gene match: 15. From germline, CDR1 is SQVTM and CDR2 ANQGSEA. For the CDR3, the DNA is TGCAGCGTGTCCGGGACAGGGGCCGGTGGGGGAAATCAGCCCCAGCATTTT. Translated, it gives CSVSGTGAGGGNQPQHF. Full variable domain (outside the CDR3, taken from reference TRBV29-1 and TRBJ1-5): SAVISQKPSRDICQRGTSLTIQCQVDSQVTMMFWYRQQPGQSLTLIATANQGSEATYESGFVIDKFPISRPNLTFSTLTVSNMSPEDSSIYLCSVSGTGAGGGNQPQHFGDGTRLSIL.

This clone occurred a few times. This chain joins TRBV9 and TRBJ2-2, with D possibly TRBD1 on 5 matching bases. Trimming took 0 bases from V and 3 from J, leaving 6 bases between them. Germline values: CDR1 SGDLS, CDR2 YYNGEE. The CDR3 consists of 14 residues. CDR3 sequence reads: CASSVEGDTGELFF. CDR3 DNA: TGTGCCAGCAGCGTAGAAGGGGACACCGGGGAGCTGTTTTTT.

The gene calls are TRBV27 and TRBJ1-2, with a weak D call TRBD1 (6 bases). V lost 5 bases to trimming and J lost 8 bases, with 12 bases between them. The length of the CDR3 is 12 residues. Germline V lookup: CDR1 MNHEY, CDR2 SMNVEV (reference sequence). This chain's CDR3 is CASSAPGQGYTF. CDR3 nucleotide sequence: TGTGCCAGCAGTGCCCCCGGACAGGGCTACACCTTC.

This chain joins TRBV2 and TRBJ2-2; weak D call: TRBD2 (6 bases). The germline V and J ends were trimmed by 4 bases and 0 bases, with 9 bases remaining between them. The germline gives CDR1 SNHLY, CDR2 FYNNEI. The CDR3 is 15 amino acids. The CDR3 coding sequence is TGTGCCAGCAGTGCGGGGGATCCGAACACCGGGGAGCTGTTTTTT. It translates to CASSAGDPNTGELFF.

The V call is TRBV5-4, the J call TRBJ2-3; 10 bases match TRBD2. Germline lookup yields CDR1 SGHNT and CDR2 YYREEE (reference sequence). The CDR3 has 17 amino acids. V shed 1 base and J 3 bases; nucleotides not matched to a gene: 8. CDR3 loop: CASSLKASGGGTDTQYF. The DNA of the CDR3 is TGTGCCAGCAGCTTGAAAGCTAGCGGGGGCGGGACAGATACGCAGTATTTT.

J is TRBJ2-7 and V is TRBV6-1; 9 nucleotides match TRBD2. CDR1 MNHNS and CDR2 SASEGT come from the germline V gene. The CDR3 contains 14 residues. V was clipped by 2 bases and J by 4 bases; unmatched bases: 3. CDR3 bases: TGTGCCAGCAGTGAATGGGCGGGGGGGTACGAGCAGTACTTC. Translating gives CASSEWAGGYEQYF.